The entry below gives a single T cell receptor (beta chain) sequence along with its context. The entry originates in a study of cytomegalovirus exposure and HLA in healthy donors. This PCR relied on a set of 60 Vbeta primers and 13 Jbeta primers. Produced via immunoSEQ multiplex PCR; TCRdb's table is partial and in-frame only. The data show under 250,000 clones, 75% to 80% seen once. This CDR3 has 14 residues. From germline, CDR1 is SGDLS and CDR2 YYNGEE. V shed 2 bases and J shed 0 bases, with 8 bases lying between them. The source material was PBMCs. This sequence originates from a male donor in good health and CMV-seronegative. The genes are TRBV9 and TRBJ1-1, with D unclear. The CDR3 DNA is TGTGCCAGCAGCGTCGGTCCTTTGAACACTGAAGCTTTCTTT. Its translation: CASSVGPLNTEAFF.